This entry features one T cell receptor beta chain sequence. This PCR relied on a set of 60 Vbeta primers and 13 Jbeta primers. The table came from immunoSEQ multiplex PCR; TCRdb's copy has only in-frame clones and leaves some out. The table lists 150,000 to 200,000 clones, approximately 71% of them singletons, with about 1.6% in the top ten. The data originate from a study of cytomegalovirus exposure and HLA in healthy donors. On the study more broadly: Of some 400 genotyped donors, roughly 81% grouped in the Caucasian-associated ancestry cluster.

CDR3 length equals 16 residues. The J segment lost 5 bases and the V segment lost 0 bases, leaving 7 bases of the junction unmatched. The germline CDR1 and CDR2 sequences are SGHNT and YYREEE (reference sequence). The sequencing input was PBMCs. The TCR originated in a girl between 10 and 17 years old in good health and CMV-seronegative. The chain has TRBV5-4 and TRBJ2-1, with 8 bases identical to TRBD2. CDR3 coding DNA: TGTGCCAGCAGCTTGGTAGGGGCGGGGGGAAACAATGAGCAGTTCTTC. It specifies CASSLVGAGGNNEQFF.